This T cell receptor (beta chain) was retrieved from a study of response to subunit inactivated influenza vaccine. Each CDR3 protein gets one entry after TCRdb re-called the RT-PCR reads with MiXCR. The sample has about 620,000 distinct CDR3 sequences, roughly 10% seen once. The sample was also reused in another study, on T cells expressing NK-cell markers. That publication notes: Generation of TCR beta cDNA was performed by 5'RACE template switching incorporating UMIs. The eight sequenced donors comprised seven who were HCMV-seropositive and one who was seronegative. These clonotypes additionally ranked first within the CD3+CD56-NKG2C+ fraction of a few donors.

The source is a man aged 45-60 years who received an inactivated influenza vaccine. Here the sequenced sample was PBMCs from blood, taken on the day of vaccination.

This CDR3 reads CSASVGANNQQYF. In DNA form, the CDR3 reads TGCAGTGCTAGTGTGGGGGCGAACAACCAGCAGTACTTC. V gene TRBV20-1 combines with J gene TRBJ2-7, with D tentatively TRBD1 (6 bases). The V end was cut by 3 bases, the J end by 8 bases, with 17 bases between. The CDR3 consists of 13 residues. Germline CDR1 and CDR2: DFQATT and SNEGSKA (reference sequence).